The clone carrying this TCR beta chain turned up a few times. This sample stems from a study of T-cell memory formation after mild COVID-19. Across the whole study: Each donor largely had its own TCR clusters.

5'RACE primed from the constant segment yielded TCR alpha and TCR beta cDNA libraries bearing sample barcodes and UMIs. MiXCR, run by TCRdb on the 5' RACE reads, gives a single entry per CDR3 protein. The table has about 430,000 distinct CDR3 sequences, roughly a quarter seen once. Germline loops: CDR1 SGHKS, CDR2 YYEKEE (reference sequence). The CDR3 runs 14 residues. The V segment lost 5 bases and the J segment 8 bases; nucleotides outside the gene matches: 8. The TCR originated in an adult woman who had mild COVID-19 (a few samples of this study predate the infection). Cell type and time point are not known. Sequenced: PBMCs or a T cell subset sorted from them (not recorded which). This rearrangement joins TRBV5-5 to TRBJ2-1, with 9 nucleotides matching TRBD1. CDR3: CASSSGQGIDEQFF. The CDR3 DNA is TGTGCCAGCAGTTCTGGACAGGGGATCGATGAGCAGTTCTTC.